This TCR beta chain stems from a study of CD8 T cells in Susac syndrome. The study's findings and limits: As acknowledged by the study, its TCR sequencing and HLA analysis included a relatively small number of individuals.

This clonotype has only a few counts. Its antigen is as yet unknown. Patients with Susac syndrome fulfilled recently defined diagnostic criteria for definite or probable disease. CDR3 length: 11 amino acids. Trimming removed 3 bases at V and 10 bases at J, with 7 bases between. It was with random hexamers that roughly 0.45 to 1 ug RNA was reverse transcribed. The authors amplified TCR beta CDR3 across 54 Vbeta and 13 Jbeta using immunoSEQ multiplex PCR. TCRdb re-derived calls from the immunoSEQ multiplex PCR reads in MiXCR, one entry per CDR3 protein. The sample lists some 96,000 distinct CDR3 sequences, roughly 96% occurring once.

The TCR comes from a human donor with Susac syndrome. V usage is TRBV12-3 or TRBV12-4 and J usage is TRBJ2-1; D ambiguous. Sequences were obtained from CD8+ T cells from PBMCs. DNA of the CDR3: TGTGCCAGCAGTTTCGGCCGAGAGCAGTTCTTC. This gives the protein CASSFGREQFF.